Here is one TCR beta chain with its context. Study processing details: From reference gene primer amplification, estimates of nucleated cell counts were derived. Sequenced by immunoSEQ multiplex PCR; TCRdb stores in-frame clones only, minus some. For V, J and clone size, that table is used; D and trimming come from the DNA. The sample shows fewer than 450,000 clones, about nine tenths of them seen only once. The data are from a study of blood T cell repertoires in COVID-19. Overall study: The United States, Italy and Spain provided the acute and convalescent COVID-19 samples.

Germline V gene data show CDR1 as LGHDT and CDR2 as YNNKEL (reference sequence). Trimming cost V 4 bases and J 4 bases, with 8 bases left between them. CDR3 length equals 13 residues. Enrolment of Seattle patients took place during active infection, and they were followed longitudinally. V usage is TRBV3-1 (or the pseudogene TRBV3-2) and J usage is TRBJ2-1; the D is unclear. The sequence derives from a woman in her forties or fifties with COVID-19, enrolled during active disease. Sequenced: peripheral blood. The CDR3 reads CASSLFGYNEQFF. The CDR3, as DNA: TGTGCCAGCAGCCTCTTCGGGTACAATGAGCAGTTCTTC.